The 25 T cell receptor beta chains in this list originate from one sample, sequenced in a study of blood T cell repertoires in COVID-19. Only in-frame clones appear in the TCRdb table, and some are missing; sequencing was by immunoSEQ multiplex PCR. The data show 130,000 or so clones, about 89% seen once. Material: peripheral blood. Receptors originate from a man aged 55 to 70 with COVID-19, enrolled during active disease.

The chain recombines TRBV6-2 or TRBV6-3 with TRBJ2-7; the match to TRBD1 covers 7 bases. The junction had 10 bases not matched to a gene; V was cut back by 5 bases and J by 0 bases. Germline V lookup: CDR1 MNHEY, CDR2 SVGEGT. The CDR3 loop spans 16 amino acids. The CDR3 is CASSPLITGASYEQYF. CDR3 nucleotides: TGTGCCAGCAGTCCCCTTATCACAGGGGCCTCCTACGAGCAGTACTTC.

V and J are TRBV20-1 and TRBJ2-3, with D unresolved. V was clipped by 5 bases and J by 0 bases, with 3 bases between them. There are 11 residues in the CDR3. Germline lookup yields CDR1 DFQATT and CDR2 SNEGSKA (reference sequence). The CDR3 DNA reads as TGCAGTGCTGTAAGCACAGATACGCAGTATTTT. It encodes CSAVSTDTQYF.

The chain recombines TRBV27 with TRBJ1-2; TRBD1 agrees at 7 bases. In germline, CDR1 is MNHEY, CDR2 SMNVEV (reference sequence). The V segment lost 3 bases and the J segment 2 bases; nucleotides outside the gene matches: 6. CDR3 length: 15 residues. CDR3 residues: CASSLDGQANYGYTF. In nucleotides, the CDR3 is TGTGCCAGCAGTTTGGACGGACAGGCGAACTATGGCTACACCTTC.

V gene TRBV18 combines with J gene TRBJ2-2; weak D call: TRBD2 (6 bases). This CDR3 region has 16 residues. V was cut by 5 bases and J by 0 bases, with 13 bases left in between. CDR1 KGHSH and CDR2 LQKENI come from the germline V gene. The CDR3 reads CASSAGGAPNTGELFF. CDR3 coding DNA: TGTGCCAGCTCAGCCGGGGGAGCACCGAACACCGGGGAGCTGTTTTTT.

The V gene is TRBV5-1, the J gene TRBJ1-2; D is unresolved. V gave up 0 bases and J gave up 0 bases, with 12 bases separating them. There are 16 residues in the CDR3. Germline V gene sequence: CDR1 SGHRS, CDR2 YFSETQ. CDR3 amino acids: CASSLDLEPANYGYTF. CDR3 DNA: TGCGCCAGCAGCTTGGACCTGGAGCCGGCTAACTATGGCTACACCTTC.

CDR3 protein: CATSRDLGQAEAFF. The CDR3 bases are TGTGCCACCAGCAGAGATCTGGGGCAGGCTGAAGCTTTCTTT. The rearrangement links TRBV15 to TRBJ1-1, with D tentatively TRBD1 (5 bases). From germline, CDR1 is LNHNV and CDR2 YYDKDF (reference sequence). The CDR3 spans 14 residues. The V and J ends lost 0 bases and 6 bases respectively, with 11 bases between them.

The rearrangement uses TRBV9 and TRBJ2-7; D unclear. The CDR3 extends over 14 amino acids. Germline V lookup: CDR1 SGDLS, CDR2 YYNGEE. V gave up 0 bases and J gave up 0 bases, with 7 bases separating them. As DNA, the CDR3 is TGTGCCAGCAGCGTAGACCTAATCTCCTACGAGCAGTACTTC. This codes for CASSVDLISYEQYF.

The chain joins TRBV19 to TRBJ1-4; D gene unclear. The germline V gene has CDR1 LNHDA and CDR2 SQIVND (reference sequence). Trimming stripped 7 bases from V and 0 bases from J, with 9 bases between. The CDR3 is made up of 14 amino acids. DNA of the CDR3: TGTGCCAGTACGGGAGGACCAACTAATGAAAAACTGTTTTTT. As protein: CASTGGPTNEKLFF.

The genes are TRBV12-3 or TRBV12-4 and TRBJ1-1, with TRBD1 identical over 7 bases. The CDR3 has 13 amino acids. J was trimmed by 3 bases and V by 7 bases; bases with no gene match: 5. The DNA of the CDR3 is TGTGCCAGCACCCGGACAGGAGACACTGAAGCTTTCTTT. This codes for CASTRTGDTEAFF.

The chain has TRBV3-1 (or the pseudogene TRBV3-2) and TRBJ2-7; 8 nucleotides align to TRBD1. The V and J ends lost 0 bases and 6 bases, in that order; junction bases with no gene match: 10. The CDR3 loop spans 16 amino acids. Looked up from germline, CDR1 is LGHDT and CDR2 is YNNKEL (reference sequence). This CDR3 reads CASSQDGGRGRSEQYF. The CDR3 nucleotides are TGTGCCAGCAGCCAAGATGGGGGCAGGGGGCGAAGCGAGCAGTACTTC.

This clone was recorded only once. The chain couples TRBV11-2 to TRBJ2-1; TRBD2 agrees at 9 bases. After removal of 5 bases from V and 3 bases from J, the junction contained 5 bases not matched to a gene. Germline assignment: CDR1 SGHAT and CDR2 FQNNGV. This CDR3 comprises 15 residues. CDR3 DNA sequence: TGTGCCAGCAGCCCCGCGGGAGGGGGCTACAATGAGCAGTTCTTC. Protein product: CASSPAGGGYNEQFF.

The chain is built from TRBV2 and TRBJ1-6, with D perhaps TRBD1 (5 bases). V was pared by 9 bases and J by 6 bases, with 18 bases between. CDR1 is SNHLY and CDR2 is FYNNEI in the germline V gene. The CDR3 sequence is 15 residues long. The CDR3 sequence: CARAALQGFNSPLHF. The CDR3, as DNA: TGTGCCAGAGCTGCCCTCCAGGGTTTTAATTCACCCCTCCACTTT. Variable domain in full (rest from reference TRBV2 and TRBJ1-6): EPEVTQTPSHQVTQMGQEVILRCVPISNHLYFYWYRQILGQKVEFLVSFYNNEISEKSEIFDDQFSVERPDGSNFTLKIRSTKLEDSAMYFCARAALQGFNSPLHFGNGTRLTVT.

This chain connects TRBV27 to TRBJ1-6; 7 bases map to TRBD1. This CDR3 spans 15 amino acids. Germline values: CDR1 MNHEY, CDR2 SMNVEV (reference sequence). V lost 6 bases, J lost 7 bases, and 9 bases stayed unmatched. CDR3 loop: CASRPTGVNNSPLHF. CDR3 coding DNA: TGTGCCAGCAGACCCACAGGGGTAAACAATTCACCCCTCCACTTT.

V is TRBV6-2 or TRBV6-3 and J is TRBJ2-7; 9 positions agree with TRBD1. Germline CDR1 and CDR2: MNHEY and SVGEGT. The J segment lost 5 bases and the V segment lost 2 bases, leaving 7 bases of the junction unmatched. CDR3 length equals 15 residues. The CDR3 is CASSYGGTGSNEQYF. The CDR3 coding sequence is TGTGCCAGCAGTTACGGCGGGACAGGGTCCAACGAGCAGTACTTC.

The rearrangement joins TRBV30 to TRBJ1-2; no reliable D call. V was clipped by 5 bases and J by 4 bases, with 14 bases between them. The CDR3 loop spans 13 amino acids. Germline loops: CDR1 GTSNPN, CDR2 SVGIG (reference sequence). The CDR3, as DNA: TGTGCCTGGGCCGGCTGGAGACGCTATGGCTACACCTTC. Translated: CAWAGWRRYGYTF.

V gene TRBV6-6 combines with J gene TRBJ1-2, with D perhaps TRBD1 (6 bases). The CDR3 loop spans 14 amino acids. The ends were cut back, 7 bases at V and 0 bases at J, with 12 bases in the middle. Looked up from germline, CDR1 is MNHNY and CDR2 is SVGAGI (reference sequence). CDR3 DNA sequence: TGTGCCAGCAATAGAGGACAGACTAACTATGGCTACACCTTC. Its translation: CASNRGQTNYGYTF.

This chain joins TRBV5-6 and TRBJ1-4; D unclear. The CDR3 loop spans 15 amino acids. V lost 3 bases and J lost 0, with 9 bases in between. CDR1 and CDR2 from the germline V gene are SGHDT and YYEEEE. The CDR3 sequence: CASSSPQATNEKLFF. DNA of the CDR3: TGTGCCAGCAGCTCCCCGCAGGCAACTAATGAAAAACTGTTTTTT. The variable domain in full, with the rest retrieved from reference TRBV5-6 and TRBJ1-4, is DAGVTQSPTHLIKTRGQQVTLRCSPKSGHDTVSWYQQALGQGPQFIFQYYEEEERQRGNFPDRFSGHQFPNYSSELNVNALLLGDSALYLCASSSPQATNEKLFFGSGTQLSVL.

The chain links TRBV5-3 to TRBJ1-3, with unresolved D. TRBV5-3 is assigned to the ORF class and has an uncertain function. The CDR3 is made up of 11 amino acids. Trimming left V 8 bases short and J 2 bases short, with 5 bases between. CDR3 sequence (DNA): TGTGCCAGTGGAGCTGGAAACACCATATATTTT. Protein: CASGAGNTIYF.

This sequence joins TRBV3-1 (or the pseudogene TRBV3-2) and TRBJ1-6; possible D gene TRBD1, 6 bases. V was pared by 4 bases and J by 5 bases, with 18 bases between. The CDR3 contains 17 residues. Germline loops: CDR1 LGHDT, CDR2 YNNKEL (reference sequence). CDR3 region: CASSRDRPHYHNSPLHF. In nucleotides, the CDR3 is TGTGCCAGCAGCCGTGACAGGCCCCACTATCATAATTCACCCCTCCACTTT.

CDR3 sequence: CATSGAGEWYGYTF. The CDR3 region has the DNA TGTGCCACCAGTGGTGCAGGGGAGTGGTATGGCTACACCTTC. This chain connects TRBV24-1 to TRBJ1-2; D may be TRBD1 (6 bases). Germline CDR1 is KGHDR and CDR2 is SFDVKD. CDR3 length equals 14 residues. Trimming shortened V by 5 bases and J by 5 bases, and 14 bases separated the two germline ends.

The rearrangement links TRBV19 to TRBJ1-4, with D uncertain. The germline V gene has CDR1 LNHDA and CDR2 SQIVND (reference sequence). V dropped 3 bases and J dropped 6 bases, with 8 bases sitting between them. This CDR3 region has 13 residues. Here the CDR3 reads CASSMTGDEKLFF. The CDR3 nucleotides are TGTGCCAGTAGTATGACCGGGGATGAAAAACTGTTTTTT.

The chain is built from TRBV27 and TRBJ2-2; D is unresolved. Germline loops: CDR1 MNHEY, CDR2 SMNVEV (reference sequence). Trimming removed 8 bases from V and 0 bases from J, with 13 bases in between. The CDR3 contains 15 residues. The CDR3: CASRRSATNTGELFF. In nucleotides, the CDR3 is TGTGCCAGCCGTCGGTCCGCTACGAACACCGGGGAGCTGTTTTTT.

The chain is built from TRBV5-1 and TRBJ1-1; perhaps TRBD1 as D (5 bases). V lost 4 bases and J 6 bases, leaving 19 bases between the germline ends. The length of the CDR3 is 15 residues. Looked up from germline, CDR1 is SGHRS and CDR2 is YFSETQ. CDR3 coding DNA: TGCGCCAGCAGCATCACGGCAGGGCGGGGAGCTGAAGCTTTCTTT. It is translated as CASSITAGRGAEAFF. The full variable domain, completed using reference TRBV5-1 and TRBJ1-1, is KAGVTQTPRYLIKTRGQQVTLSCSPISGHRSVSWYQQTPGQGLQFLFEYFSETQRNKGNFPGRFSGRQFSNSRSEMNVSTLELGDSALYLCASSITAGRGAEAFFGQGTRLTVV.

The rearrangement joins TRBV7-8 to TRBJ1-5; TRBD1 is a possible D gene (6 bases). Trimming took off 4 bases at V and 3 bases at J, with 16 bases between the two ends. The CDR3 covers 16 residues. The germline V gene has CDR1 SGHVS and CDR2 FQNEAQ. CDR3 protein: CASSSGGAVVNQPQHF. The CDR3 coding sequence is TGTGCCAGCAGCTCGGGGGGGGCGGTCGTCAATCAGCCCCAGCATTTT. Variable domain in full (rest from reference TRBV7-8 and TRBJ1-5): GAGVSQSPRYKVAKRGQDVALRCDPISGHVSLFWYQQALGQGPEFLTYFQNEAQLDKSGLPSDRFFAERPEGSVSTLKIQRTQQEDSAVYLCASSSGGAVVNQPQHFGDGTRLSIL.

This rearrangement joins TRBV19 to TRBJ1-5; D is unclear. V was clipped by 3 bases and J by 6 bases, with 9 bases between them. This CDR3 is 13 amino acids long. Germline CDR1 LNHDA, CDR2 SQIVND (reference sequence). CDR3 in DNA: TGTGCCAGTAGTATGGAGGGAACTCAGCCCCAGCATTTT. Its translation: CASSMEGTQPQHF.